This T cell receptor beta chain was profiled in a study of monozygotic twins with inflammatory bowel disease. Study conclusions and caveats: T cell subtypes that differed could not be told apart.

On this clonotype itself: Its cognate antigen is unknown.

Every TCR library used approximately 4,000 ng of total RNA. Eight separate reactions per sample served to make cDNA. Template switching appended UMIs that held a 6-nucleotide sample barcode. With the 5' RACE reads reprocessed, TCRdb shows one record per CDR3 protein and no DNA. The listing contains some 150,000 distinct CDR3 sequences. Input material: blood. The TCR comes from a human donor with ulcerative colitis or Crohn's disease, or a healthy co-twin of an affected twin (not recorded which).

CDR3 sequence: CASRPDWGNQPQHF. The chain links TRBV12-3 or TRBV12-4 to TRBJ1-5. This CDR3 contains 14 residues.